The 32 T cell receptor beta chains below all came from one sample that was sequenced in a study of Graves' ophthalmopathy and Graves' hyperthyroidism. Amplifying from RNA transcripts, the study obtained TCR beta CDR3 regions. The authors performed first-round RT-PCR with HTBI primers and then a second-round multiplex PCR. TCRdb re-called the multiplex PCR reads with MiXCR, one entry per CDR3 protein. The sample gives a few hundred thousand distinct CDR3 sequences, 15% to 17% of which show up once; 5.5% to 8% is in the top ten. Sequencing was carried out using peripheral blood. These receptors came from a woman between 18 and 29 years old with stable Graves' hyperthyroidism.

This clonotype was counted between two and nine times. It may be a read error: a sequence one base away is much more abundant. The rearrangement links TRBV2 to TRBJ2-5, with unresolved D. This CDR3 comprises 12 residues. Germline CDR1 SNHLY, CDR2 FYNNEI. For the CDR3, the DNA is TGTGCCGCCACGGGCTACCAAGAGACCAAGTACTTC. Its translation is CAATGYQETKYF. Combining the CDR3 with reference TRBV2 and TRBJ2-5 gives the whole variable domain EPEVTQTPSHQVTQMGQEVILRCVPISNHLYFYWYRQILGQKVEFLVSFYNNEISEKSEIFDDQFSVERPDGSNFTLKIRSTKLEDSAMYFCAATGYQETKYFGPGTRLLVL.

This clonotype was observed many times. The J gene is TRBJ2-5, the V gene TRBV7-2; 8 bases align to TRBD2. Germline assignment: CDR1 SGHTA and CDR2 FQGNSA. This CDR3 comprises 15 residues. The V segment lost 7 bases and the J segment 2 bases; nucleotides outside the gene matches: 9. CDR3 nucleotide sequence: TGTGCCAGCATAAAGTTAGGGACTAGTCAAGAGACCCAGTACTTC. Translated, it gives CASIKLGTSQETQYF. The full variable domain, with the rest looked up from reference TRBV7-2 and TRBJ2-5, is GAGVSQSPSNKVTEKGKDVELRCDPISGHTALYWYRQSLGQGLEFLIYFQGNSAPDKSGLPSDRFSAERTGGSVSTLTIQRTQQEDSAVYLCASIKLGTSQETQYFGPGTRLLVL.

This clonotype came up many times. V and J are TRBV5-1 and TRBJ2-2; 9 nucleotides agree with TRBD1. Germline V CDR1 and CDR2: SGHRS, YFSETQ. The ends lost 5 bases at V and 6 bases at J; junction bases unmatched: 8. This CDR3 has 15 amino acids. In DNA, the CDR3 is TGCGCCAGCAGTCCACGACGACAGGGGGCCGGGGAGCTGTTTTTT. Amino acids: CASSPRRQGAGELFF.

This clonotype has at least ten counts. The chain couples TRBV19 to TRBJ1-2, with D perhaps TRBD1 (5 bases). Trimming stripped 9 bases from V and 5 bases from J, with 22 bases between. The CDR3 runs 15 residues. Germline CDR1 reads LNHDA; CDR2 reads SQIVND (reference sequence). The chain's CDR3 is CASRTNQDAGYGYTF. The CDR3 DNA reads as TGTGCCAGCAGGACAAACCAGGACGCCGGATATGGCTACACCTTC.

The rearrangement links TRBV28 to TRBJ1-6; 7 bases map to TRBD1. The CDR3 has 13 residues. The V gene end was trimmed by 9 bases and the J gene end by 6 bases; junction bases not matched to a gene: 5. Looked up from germline, CDR1 is MDHEN and CDR2 is SYDVKM. This CDR3 is CASTQGGNSPLHF. CDR3 sequence (DNA): TGTGCCAGTACTCAGGGGGGTAATTCACCCCTCCACTTT.

This clonotype was counted ten times or more. CDR3: CASSRGHEAFF. CDR3 DNA sequence: TGTGCCAGCAGTAGAGGTCATGAAGCTTTCTTT. The chain carries TRBV12-3 or TRBV12-4 and TRBJ1-1; D unclear. Trimming took 5 bases from V and 7 from J, leaving 8 bases between them. The CDR3 is 11 amino acids.

This clonotype has ten or more counts. The junction shows a germline mismatch at one end, possibly a read error. V gene TRBV14 combines with J gene TRBJ2-4, with D unclear. Germline V gene lookup returns CDR1 SGHDN and CDR2 FVKESK. This CDR3 region has 12 residues. CDR3 loop: CASSQARSIKYF. The CDR3 DNA follows: TGTGCCAGCAGCCAAGCAAGGAGCATTAAGTACTTC.

There are many counts of this clonotype. A junction boundary mismatches the germline segment, possibly from a read error. The V call is TRBV6-2 or TRBV6-3, the J call TRBJ2-4; tentatively, D is TRBD2 (6 bases). The CDR3 totals 13 residues. Germline-derived CDR1 and CDR2 are MNHEY and SVGEGT. CDR3 sequence reads: CGTRALAKNIKYF. In DNA form, the CDR3 reads TGTGGGACCCGAGCACTAGCCAAAAACATTAAGTACTTC.

At least ten counts were recorded for this clonotype. The rearrangement uses TRBV5-1 and TRBJ1-5; no clear D gene. The CDR3 totals 13 residues. V lost 4 bases, J lost 1 base, and 6 bases lay in between. Germline V gene sequence: CDR1 SGHRS, CDR2 YFSETQ. CDR3 in amino acids: CASSGGSNQPQHF. The CDR3 DNA reads as TGCGCCAGCAGCGGAGGCAGCAATCAGCCCCAGCATTTT.

This clonotype has ten or more counts. This chain joins TRBV5-1 and TRBJ1-1; D may be TRBD1 (6 bases). The V end was cut by 4 bases, the J end by 5 bases, with 18 bases between. The CDR3 covers 15 residues. The germline CDR1 and CDR2 sequences are SGHRS and YFSETQ. In DNA form, the CDR3 reads TGCGCCAGCAGCATCTTACAGGGTAGGGAGACTGAAGCTTTCTTT. The encoded protein is CASSILQGRETEAFF.

Comment on this clonotype: Being one base from a much bigger clone, this may be a read error. This chain uses TRBV6-5 with TRBJ1-1; weak D call: TRBD1 (6 bases). The CDR3 has 16 residues. CDR1 and CDR2 from the germline V gene are MNHEY and SVGAGI. CDR3 sequence: CANSYQMGATNTEAFF. Here the CDR3 DNA reads TGTGCCAACAGTTATCAAATGGGGGCGACGAACACTGAAGCTTTCTTT.

In its sample, this clonotype was seen many times. The chain uses TRBV28 and TRBJ1-2; tentative D call: TRBD1 (5 bases). V dropped 6 bases and J dropped 0 bases, with 11 bases sitting between them. Per germline, CDR1 MDHEN and CDR2 SYDVKM. This CDR3 contains 14 residues. Here the CDR3 reads CASSGTAPNYGYTF. In DNA form, the CDR3 reads TGTGCCAGCAGCGGGACTGCACCTAACTATGGCTACACCTTC.

This clonotype was detected many times. In DNA, the CDR3 is TGTGCCAGCAGTCACCGAGGGGGGCTGAACACTGAAGCTTTCTTT. Translation gives CASSHRGGLNTEAFF. V gene TRBV6-5 combines with J gene TRBJ1-1, with a weak D call TRBD1 (6 bases). CDR3 length: 15 amino acids. V lost 5 bases, J lost 0 bases, and 13 bases lay in between. Looked up from germline, CDR1 is MNHEY and CDR2 is SVGAGI.

Of note for this clonotype: Possible read error: a much larger clone is one base away. The chain recombines TRBV19 with TRBJ1-1; D is unresolved. With 6 bases removed from V and 0 bases from J, the gap between germline ends came to 11 bases. CDR3 length equals 14 residues. CDR1 is LNHDA, CDR2 SQIVND, per germline (reference sequence). The CDR3 nucleotides read TGTGCCAGTAGAGGAGAGGCCTTGAACACTGAAGCTTTCTTT. It specifies CASRGEALNTEAFF.

The rearrangement uses TRBV27 and TRBJ2-5, with 7 nucleotides matching TRBD1. The CDR3 totals 15 residues. CDR1 and CDR2 from the germline V gene are MNHEY and SMNVEV (reference sequence). J lost 4 bases, V lost 8 bases, and 13 bases had no gene match. The CDR3 coding sequence is TGTGCCAGCGGCCAACCGGGACAGAGGAGAGAGACCCAGTACTTC. Protein sequence: CASGQPGQRRETQYF.

At least ten counts were recorded for this clonotype. The chain links TRBV6-2 or TRBV6-3 to TRBJ1-6, with D possibly matching TRBD1 (6 bases). V was clipped by 6 bases and J by 8 bases, with 14 bases between them. Germline lookup yields CDR1 MNHEY and CDR2 SVGEGT. The CDR3 sequence is 14 residues long. In DNA, the CDR3 is TGTGCCAGCAGCCCGTATTCAGGGGATTCACCCCTCCACTTT. Protein sequence: CASSPYSGDSPLHF.

This clonotype has at least ten counts. The chain combines TRBV6-5 with TRBJ1-1; D not resolved. Germline V lookup: CDR1 MNHEY, CDR2 SVGAGI. This CDR3 is built from 15 residues. The V gene lost 0 bases and the J gene lost 1 base, with 9 bases spanning the gap. The CDR3 protein is CASSYSELWNTEAFF. In DNA form, the CDR3 reads TGTGCCAGCAGTTACTCGGAGTTGTGGAACACTGAAGCTTTCTTT.

This clonotype has a handful of counts. This chain links TRBV30 with TRBJ2-2; either TRBD1 or TRBD2 may supply D (6 bases each). The V gene lost 1 base and the J gene lost 3 bases, with 9 bases spanning the gap. Germline CDR1 and CDR2: GTSNPN and SVGIG (reference sequence). This CDR3 spans 14 amino acids. This CDR3 reads CAWSGGADTGELFF. DNA for the CDR3: TGTGCCTGGAGTGGGGGGGCCGACACCGGGGAGCTGTTTTTT.

This clonotype was observed at least ten times. The chain couples TRBV10-3 to TRBJ2-7; 8 bases match TRBD1. The CDR3 loop spans 14 amino acids. With V trimmed by 6 bases and J by 0 bases, 4 bases remained unmatched. Per germline, CDR1 ENHRY and CDR2 SYGVKD. The CDR3 region has the DNA TGTGCCATCAGGGGGGGACAGGACTCCTACGAGCAGTACTTC. It encodes CAIRGGQDSYEQYF.

This clonotype occurred many times. The chain employs TRBV11-2 and TRBJ2-2; 7 bases agree with TRBD2. CDR1 SGHAT and CDR2 FQNNGV come from the germline V gene. V was pared by 0 bases and J by 1 base, with 2 bases of the junction left unmatched. The CDR3 runs to 16 residues. The CDR3 spells CASSLEGLQNTGELFF. The CDR3 DNA sequence: TGTGCCAGCAGCTTAGAGGGACTACAGAACACCGGGGAGCTGTTTTTT.

This clonotype was counted ten times or more. V and J are TRBV5-6 and TRBJ2-7; possibly TRBD1 for D (5 bases). The CDR3 covers 14 residues. V lost 0 bases to trimming and J lost 7 bases, with 14 bases between them. Germline V gives CDR1 SGHDT, CDR2 YYEEEE. CDR3 bases: TGTGCCAGCAGCTTGGGACAGTACGCACTGGAGCAGTACTTC. Encoded protein: CASSLGQYALEQYF.

This clonotype appeared a few times. The chain carries TRBV28 and TRBJ1-2; TRBD1 agrees at 8 bases. The CDR3 has 16 residues. V lost 1 base, J lost 6 bases, and 10 bases stayed unmatched. Germline values: CDR1 MDHEN, CDR2 SYDVKM. The CDR3 region is CASSLFRPTGADGYTF. CDR3 DNA: TGTGCCAGCAGTTTATTTCGTCCGACAGGGGCCGATGGCTACACCTTC.

This clonotype was observed many times. V and J are TRBV24-1 and TRBJ1-1; D not resolved. The germline V gene encodes CDR1 KGHDR and CDR2 SFDVKD. CDR3 size: 13 residues. V dropped 3 bases and J dropped 4 bases, with 8 bases sitting between them. This CDR3 is CATSDPPFTEAFF. The CDR3 DNA is TGTGCCACCAGTGATCCCCCCTTCACTGAAGCTTTCTTT.

This clonotype has a count of ten or more. The chain recombines TRBV6-1 with TRBJ2-7, with D possibly matching TRBD1 (6 bases). The CDR3 runs to 14 residues. Trimming shortened V by 1 base and J by 10 bases, and 17 bases separated the two germline ends. Germline V gives CDR1 MNHNS, CDR2 SASEGT. CDR3 DNA sequence: TGTGCCAGCAGTGAAGGAGACAGGTGGGGGCCCCAGTACTTC. This codes for CASSEGDRWGPQYF.

In its sample, this clonotype was seen many times. The rearrangement links TRBV11-2 to TRBJ1-2, with D perhaps matching TRBD1 (5 bases). Germline V gives CDR1 SGHAT, CDR2 FQNNGV. Trimming removed 0 bases from V and 4 bases from J, with 12 bases in between. The CDR3 runs to 15 residues. Here the CDR3 reads CASSLENRSPYGYTF. The CDR3 nucleotides read TGTGCCAGCAGCTTAGAAAACAGGAGTCCCTATGGCTACACCTTC.

This clonotype has a count of ten or more. The V gene is TRBV4-1, the J gene TRBJ1-5; the D is unclear. The CDR3 is made up of 13 amino acids. Germline V gene sequence: CDR1 MGHRA, CDR2 YSYEKL. The V gene lost 2 bases and the J gene lost 1 base, with 3 bases spanning the gap. The CDR3 spells CASSQQSNQPQHF. CDR3 coding DNA: TGCGCCAGCAGCCAACAGAGCAATCAGCCCCAGCATTTT.

This clonotype was counted ten times or more. V usage is TRBV29-1 and J usage is TRBJ2-7; D might be TRBD2 (5 bases). Germline loops: CDR1 SQVTM, CDR2 ANQGSEA. The CDR3 has 12 residues. V lost 2 bases and J 1 base, leaving 6 bases between the germline ends. DNA for the CDR3: TGCAGCGTTGAACGGGGTTCCTACGAGCAGTACTTC. It codes for CSVERGSYEQYF.

This clonotype was counted at least ten times. The J gene is TRBJ1-1, the V gene TRBV6-1; 8 bases map to TRBD1. The CDR3 extends over 13 amino acids. Trimming removed 4 bases from V and 4 bases from J; junction bases left unmatched: 2. CDR1 and CDR2 (germline): MNHNS, SASEGT. DNA for the CDR3: TGTGCCAGCAGTGCAGGGGGCCCCACTGAAGCTTTCTTT. Its translation is CASSAGGPTEAFF.

With regard to this clonotype: A clone one base away is much larger, so this may be a read error. The chain combines TRBV5-1 with TRBJ2-7; maybe TRBD1 (7 bases). V lost 4 bases, J lost 1 base, and 18 bases lay in between. The CDR3 is made up of 16 amino acids. Germline V gene sequence: CDR1 SGHRS, CDR2 YFSETQ. CDR3 nucleotides: TGCGCCAGCAGCGTCCGACAGGGAGGTGGGTCCTACGAGCAGTACTTC. It yields the protein CASSVRQGGGSYEQYF.

This clonotype was counted ten times or more. The chain has TRBV19 and TRBJ1-1; 7 bases are a match to TRBD1. Germline CDR1 is LNHDA and CDR2 is SQIVND (reference sequence). Trimming removed 4 bases from V and 8 bases from J; junction bases left unmatched: 4. CDR3 length equals 12 residues. Here the CDR3 reads CASSTTGWEAFF. The CDR3 coding sequence is TGTGCCAGTAGTACGACAGGGTGGGAAGCTTTCTTT.

In the case of this clonotype: Mismatch with germline at one junction end may stem from a read error. This chain joins TRBV7-7 and TRBJ2-5, with D unclear. Germline V gene data show CDR1 as SSHAT and CDR2 as FNYEAQ (reference sequence). This CDR3 comprises 15 residues. Written as DNA, the CDR3 is TGTGCTAGCAGCTTACAGCCGGGCCCAGATTTGGCCCAGTACTTC. It yields the protein CASSLQPGPDLAQYF.

This clonotype was seen a handful of times. V gene TRBV3-1 combines with J gene TRBJ1-6; perhaps TRBD1 as D (6 bases). Germline assignment: CDR1 LGHDT and CDR2 YNNKEL (reference sequence). The length of the CDR3 is 16 residues. V lost 0 bases and J 5 bases, leaving 11 bases between the germline ends. The CDR3 nucleotides are TGTGCCAGCAGCCAAGAGGCAGGGGCGGATAATTCACCCCTCCACTTT. This encodes CASSQEAGADNSPLHF.